This T cell receptor beta chain was documented in a study of T cells in Graves' hyperthyroidism and ophthalmopathy. Researchers took RNA transcripts and amplified the TCR beta CDR3 regions from them. First-round RT-PCR with HTBI primers amplified the TCR CDR3 region. TCRdb called the multiplex PCR reads again in MiXCR, with one record for every CDR3 protein. The sample lists more than 450,000 distinct CDR3 sequences; roughly 15% were seen once. The CDR3 totals 17 residues. The J segment lost 5 bases and the V segment lost 4 bases, leaving 16 bases of the junction unmatched. Germline assignment: CDR1 MDHEN and CDR2 SYDVKM. This clonotype was found many times.

The sequence was collected from a woman in her thirties or forties with Graves' hyperthyroidism. The sequenced sample consisted of blood. The chain carries TRBV28 and TRBJ2-7; 8 nucleotides align to TRBD1. CDR3 in DNA: TGTGCCAGCAGTTCGCCCCCAGGACAGGGTAACGTAAACGAGCAGTACTTC. Amino acid sequence: CASSSPPGQGNVNEQYF.